A few counts support the clone carrying this T cell receptor beta chain. What it binds is unknown. This record belongs to a study of blood T cells in healthy people across ages. Study-level points and caveats: Nothing was known about donor CMV status, and this possibly confounded expanded clonotype changes. Naive CD4+ cells and diversity were both higher in long-lived donors than in aged donors.

Germline V gives CDR1 DFQATT, CDR2 SNEGSKA (reference sequence). V was pared by 7 bases and J by 0 bases, with 6 bases between. CDR3 length equals 11 residues. The individuals who served as donors were healthy Caucasians living in Russia, aged about 6 to 100. The use of a sample-barcoded 5' primer and a J-beta primer mix characterized a second PCR of 7 to 11 cycles. MiXCR, applied by TCRdb to the 5' RACE reads, yields one record per CDR3 protein. The sample holds 950,000 to 1,200,000 distinct CDR3 sequences, about two fifths seen once. This sequence originates from a man younger than 30 in good health. Sample: blood. The V and J genes are TRBV20-1 and TRBJ1-1; the D is unclear. Here the CDR3 reads CSGQMNTEAFF. The CDR3, as DNA: TGCAGTGGGCAAATGAACACTGAAGCTTTCTTT.